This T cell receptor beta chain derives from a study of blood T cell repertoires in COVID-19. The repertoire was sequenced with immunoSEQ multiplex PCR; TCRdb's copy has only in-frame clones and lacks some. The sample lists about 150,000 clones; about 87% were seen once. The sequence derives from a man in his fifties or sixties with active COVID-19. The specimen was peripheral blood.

CDR3 coding DNA: TGTGCCAGCAGCTTAGAACAGGGGAACTATGGCTACACCTTC. Translating it yields CASSLEQGNYGYTF. The V and J genes are TRBV5-6 and TRBJ1-2; 7 bases match TRBD1. Per the germline V gene, CDR1 is SGHDT and CDR2 is YYEEEE. The CDR3 loop spans 14 amino acids. Trimming at V came to 2 bases and at J to 2 bases, leaving 3 bases not matched to a gene.